The 21 T cell receptor beta chains listed next were all sequenced from one sample in a study of shared clonotypes between healthy human individuals. Using immunoSEQ multiplex PCR, the repertoire was profiled, and TCRdb retains in-frame clones only, with some absent. The sample includes some 500,000 clones, 70% to 80% seen only once; the top ten take about 12%. The sample comprised PBMCs. These receptor sequences come from a woman between 40 and 50 years old in good health. Some clones in this sample may be carry-over from other donors' samples.

The CDR3 is CASSLGMGAGVGDTQYF. DNA of the CDR3: TGTGCCAGCAGCTTGGGCATGGGAGCGGGAGTGGGAGATACGCAGTATTTT. The chain carries TRBV5-6 and TRBJ2-3; 8 positions agree with TRBD2. The CDR3 is 17 residues long. Germline loops: CDR1 SGHDT, CDR2 YYEEEE. V shed 0 bases, J shed 5 bases, and the junction held 11 bases outside the gene matches.

The chain employs TRBV5-1 and TRBJ1-3; maybe TRBD1 (5 bases). V lost 0 bases, J lost 4 bases, and 11 bases lay in between. Germline CDR1 SGHRS, CDR2 YFSETQ. CDR3 size: 15 residues. The CDR3 is CASSLGGTYGNTIYF. CDR3 DNA: TGCGCCAGCAGCTTGGGAGGGACGTACGGAAACACCATATATTTT.

This CDR3 is CASSPWTGFTYEQYF. The CDR3 nucleotides read TGTGCCAGCAGTCCCTGGACAGGCTTTACCTACGAGCAGTACTTC. V gene TRBV28 combines with J gene TRBJ2-7, with 7 bases that match TRBD1. From germline, CDR1 is MDHEN and CDR2 SYDVKM. The CDR3 is 15 amino acids. The V and J ends lost 5 bases and 2 bases, in that order; junction bases with no gene match: 9.

This clone appeared once. The chain is built from TRBV19 and TRBJ2-7; D perhaps matches TRBD1 (6 bases). The CDR3 consists of 13 residues. CDR1 is LNHDA, CDR2 SQIVND, per germline (reference sequence). Trimming removed 5 bases at V and 4 bases at J, with 12 bases between. This CDR3 reads CASSGQGPYEQYF. The CDR3 DNA reads TGTGCCAGTAGTGGGCAGGGGCCATACGAGCAGTACTTC. Complete variable domain (other parts from reference TRBV19 and TRBJ2-7): DGGITQSPKYLFRKEGQNVTLSCEQNLNHDAMYWYRQDPGQGLRLIYYSQIVNDFQKGDIAEGYSVSREKKESFPLTVTSAQKNPTAFYLCASSGQGPYEQYFGPGTRLTVT.

The chain has TRBV19 and TRBJ2-2, with 7 positions matching TRBD1. Germline loops: CDR1 LNHDA, CDR2 SQIVND (reference sequence). The junction had 1 base not matched to a gene; V was cut back by 4 bases and J by 5 bases. The CDR3 covers 13 residues. CDR3 sequence (DNA): TGTGCCAGTAGTAGACAGGGAACCGGGGAGCTGTTTTTT. Translated: CASSRQGTGELFF.

The gene calls are TRBV30 and TRBJ1-5, with D possibly matching TRBD1 (5 bases). Germline CDR1 reads GTSNPN; CDR2 reads SVGIG (reference sequence). V was shortened by 0 bases and J by 7 bases, with 13 bases between the two germline ends. The length of the CDR3 is 14 residues. The CDR3 nucleotides are TGTGCCTGGAGTGTTGGTCAGGGTACCCAGCCCCAGCATTTT. It is translated as CAWSVGQGTQPQHF. The full variable domain, rest sourced from reference TRBV30 and TRBJ1-5, is SQTIHQWPATLVQPVGSPLSLECTVEGTSNPNLYWYRQAAGRGLQLLFYSVGIGQISSEVPQNLSASRPQDRQFILSSKKLLLSDSGFYLCAWSVGQGTQPQHFGDGTRLSIL.

The chain uses TRBV5-6 and TRBJ2-7; 11 nucleotides align to TRBD1. Looked up from germline, CDR1 is SGHDT and CDR2 is YYEEEE. This CDR3 comprises 15 residues. V was clipped by 3 bases and J by 4 bases; unmatched bases: 6. CDR3 loop: CASSSPGQGEYEQYF. DNA for the CDR3: TGTGCCAGCAGCTCGCCGGGACAGGGGGAATACGAGCAGTACTTC.

This chain links TRBV27 with TRBJ2-7; D unresolved. V was cut by 5 bases and J by 0 bases, with 5 bases left in between. The CDR3 has 12 amino acids. Germline V CDR1 and CDR2: MNHEY, SMNVEV (reference sequence). CDR3 nucleotides: TGTGCCAGCAGTGCTCCCTCCTACGAGCAGTACTTC. Its protein is CASSAPSYEQYF.

This clone has a single count. One base separates it from a far larger clone, so it is likely a read error. The chain links TRBV29-1 to TRBJ2-1; no clear D gene. Germline assignment: CDR1 SQVTM and CDR2 ANQGSEA. V was shortened by 2 bases and J by 0 bases, with 14 bases between the two germline ends. The CDR3 contains 16 residues. The CDR3 DNA sequence: TGCAGCGTTGAAATCGCAGTGGCCAGCTCCTACAATGAGCAGTTCTTC. It translates to CSVEIAVASSYNEQFF.

This clone is a singleton in its sample. The chain carries TRBV28 and TRBJ1-2, with TRBD1 matching 8 bases. V trimming: 6 bases; J trimming: 7 bases; junction bases outside the gene matches: 7. This CDR3 is 13 amino acids long. From germline, CDR1 is MDHEN and CDR2 SYDVKM. The CDR3, as DNA: TGTGCCAGCAGCTCTGGACAGGGAGGTGGCTACACCTTC. Residues: CASSSGQGGGYTF.

This rearrangement joins TRBV27 to TRBJ2-7; 11 positions match TRBD1. There are 14 residues in the CDR3. Germline values: CDR1 MNHEY, CDR2 SMNVEV (reference sequence). The trim removed 3 bases at V and 6 bases at J, leaving 4 bases unmatched. The CDR3 reads CASSFGDRGGEQYF. The CDR3 DNA reads TGTGCCAGCAGTTTCGGGGACAGGGGGGGCGAGCAGTACTTC.

The chain has TRBV9 and TRBJ2-7, with D possibly matching TRBD1 (6 bases). Between the trimmed V and J ends, which lost 3 bases and 2 bases, there was a span of 15 bases. Germline CDR1 reads SGDLS; CDR2 reads YYNGEE. This CDR3 region has 15 residues. In DNA, the CDR3 is TGTGCCAGCAGCGGATTTCCAGGGGCTACCTACGAGCAGTACTTC. It yields the protein CASSGFPGATYEQYF.

On this clone itself: It is likely a read error, because the conserved phenylalanine at the end of the CDR3 is missing. The genes are TRBV4-2 and TRBJ2-2; possibly TRBD2 for D (5 bases). The CDR3 has 14 amino acids. The ends were cut back, 2 bases at V and 2 bases at J, with 6 bases in the middle. Germline-derived CDR1 and CDR2 are LGHNA and YNFKEQ. The CDR3 DNA is TGTGCCAGCAGCCAACGGGGTAACACCGGGGAGCTGTTTTCT. Its translation: CASSQRGNTGELFS.

This clone was seen once. The J gene is TRBJ2-3, the V gene TRBV7-3, with TRBD1 as a possible D gene (5 bases). The V gene's germline CDR1 is SGHTA and CDR2 FQGTGA. This CDR3 spans 15 amino acids. V lost 5 bases and J lost 2, with 14 bases in between. The CDR3 DNA sequence: TGTGCCAGCAGCCCCAGCCGGACACTCACAGATACGCAGTATTTT. It encodes CASSPSRTLTDTQYF.

The V gene is TRBV28, the J gene TRBJ2-7; 8 bases are a match to TRBD2. Germline assignment: CDR1 MDHEN and CDR2 SYDVKM. The trim removed 5 bases at V and 4 bases at J, leaving 16 bases unmatched. The CDR3 covers 17 residues. CDR3 bases: TGTGCCAGCAGTCCTGGACGACTGAGCGGGAGTGTTTACGAGCAGTACTTC. Encoded protein: CASSPGRLSGSVYEQYF.

This chain connects TRBV4-2 to TRBJ2-3; 10 nucleotides line up with TRBD2. With V trimmed by 5 bases and J by 2 bases, 4 bases remained unmatched. This CDR3 is 15 amino acids long. Germline loops: CDR1 LGHNA, CDR2 YNFKEQ. CDR3 DNA: TGTGCCAGCAGCTTACTAGCGGGAATCACAGATACGCAGTATTTT. Translated: CASSLLAGITDTQYF.

The chain couples TRBV10-3 to TRBJ2-3, with D uncertain. Germline assignment: CDR1 ENHRY and CDR2 SYGVKD. Trimming took 10 bases from V and 1 from J, leaving 6 bases between them. The CDR3 runs to 11 residues. The CDR3 region has the DNA TGTGCCACCCTAGGCACAGATACGCAGTATTTT. It encodes CATLGTDTQYF.

This clone has just a few counts. The likely explanation is a read error, given a far larger clone one base away. The missing conserved phenylalanine or tryptophan at the end of this CDR3 makes a read error likely. The rearrangement uses TRBV19 and TRBJ1-5; 9 nucleotides align to TRBD1. The germline V gene has CDR1 LNHDA and CDR2 SQIVND (reference sequence). The CDR3 extends over 15 amino acids. J lost 7 bases, V lost 3 bases, and 7 bases had no gene match. The CDR3 protein is CASSIPGTGFQPQHL. For the CDR3, the DNA is TGTGCCAGTAGTATCCCCGGGACAGGGTTCCAGCCCCAGCATCTT.

V gene TRBV19 combines with J gene TRBJ2-7, with a weak D call TRBD1 (6 bases). The germline V gene has CDR1 LNHDA and CDR2 SQIVND (reference sequence). CDR3 length equals 15 residues. V dropped 6 bases and J dropped 3 bases, with 18 bases sitting between them. This CDR3 is CASSQNRDTIYEQYF. CDR3 sequence (DNA): TGTGCCAGTAGCCAGAACAGGGATACGATCTACGAGCAGTACTTC.

As regards this clone: A much larger clone lies one base from this, so it may be a read error. The chain is built from TRBV28 and TRBJ2-2, with 8 bases aligning to TRBD2. The germline CDR1 and CDR2 sequences are MDHEN and SYDVKM. This CDR3 has 18 residues. The CDR3 loop is CAGSFPRAGLANTGELFF. CDR3 nucleotides: TGTGCCGGCAGTTTTCCCCGGGCGGGACTAGCGAACACCGGGGAGCTGTTTTTT.

This chain connects TRBV7-2 to TRBJ2-3; 8 nucleotides match TRBD1. Germline CDR1 reads SGHTA; CDR2 reads FQGNSA. This CDR3 has 15 amino acids. Germline trimming cut 5 bases from V and 5 bases from J; bases unmatched to any gene: 9. CDR3: CASSPYRGIRDTQYF. CDR3 in DNA: TGTGCCAGCAGCCCCTACAGGGGGATACGAGATACGCAGTATTTT. The full variable domain, rest sourced from reference TRBV7-2 and TRBJ2-3, is GAGVSQSPSNKVTEKGKDVELRCDPISGHTALYWYRQSLGQGLEFLIYFQGNSAPDKSGLPSDRFSAERTGGSVSTLTIQRTQQEDSAVYLCASSPYRGIRDTQYFGPGTRLTVL.